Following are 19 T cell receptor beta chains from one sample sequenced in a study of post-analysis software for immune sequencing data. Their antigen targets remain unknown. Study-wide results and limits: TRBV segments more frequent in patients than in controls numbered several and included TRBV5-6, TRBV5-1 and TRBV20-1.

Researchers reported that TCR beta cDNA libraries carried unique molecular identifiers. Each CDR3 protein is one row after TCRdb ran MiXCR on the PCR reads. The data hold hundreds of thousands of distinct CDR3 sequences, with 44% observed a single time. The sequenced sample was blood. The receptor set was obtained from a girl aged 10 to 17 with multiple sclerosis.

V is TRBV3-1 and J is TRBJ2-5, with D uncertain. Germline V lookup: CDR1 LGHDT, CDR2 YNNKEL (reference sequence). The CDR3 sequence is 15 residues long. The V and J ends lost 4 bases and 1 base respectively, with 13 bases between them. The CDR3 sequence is CASSPSVGFQETQYF. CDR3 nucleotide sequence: TGTGCCAGCAGCCCCTCCGTCGGCTTCCAAGAGACCCAGTACTTC.

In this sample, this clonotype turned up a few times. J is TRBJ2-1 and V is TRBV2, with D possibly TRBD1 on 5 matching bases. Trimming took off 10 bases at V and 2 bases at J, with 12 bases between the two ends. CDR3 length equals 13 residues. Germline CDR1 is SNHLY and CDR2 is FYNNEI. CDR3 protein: CATSLGPYNEQFF. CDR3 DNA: TGTGCCACATCCCTGGGGCCCTACAATGAGCAGTTCTTC.

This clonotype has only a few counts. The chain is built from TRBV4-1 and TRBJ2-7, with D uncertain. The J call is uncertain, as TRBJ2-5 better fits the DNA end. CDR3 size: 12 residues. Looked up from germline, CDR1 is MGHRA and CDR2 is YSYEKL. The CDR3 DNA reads TGCGCCAGCAGCCAAGAGTGGGAGACCCAGTACTTC. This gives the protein CASSQEWETQYF.

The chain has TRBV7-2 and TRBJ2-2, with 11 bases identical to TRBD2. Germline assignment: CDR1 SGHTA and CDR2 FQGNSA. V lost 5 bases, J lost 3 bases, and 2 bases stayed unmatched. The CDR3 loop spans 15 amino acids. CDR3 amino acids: CASSLSGGDTGELFF. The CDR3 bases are TGTGCCAGCAGCCTTAGCGGGGGGGACACCGGGGAGCTGTTTTTT.

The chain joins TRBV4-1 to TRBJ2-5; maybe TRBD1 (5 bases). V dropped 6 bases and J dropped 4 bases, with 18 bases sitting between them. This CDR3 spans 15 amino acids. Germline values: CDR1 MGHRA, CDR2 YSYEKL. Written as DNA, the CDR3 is TGCGCCAGCAGACGGCAGGGCGGTCAAGGAGAGACCCAGTACTTC. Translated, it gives CASRRQGGQGETQYF.

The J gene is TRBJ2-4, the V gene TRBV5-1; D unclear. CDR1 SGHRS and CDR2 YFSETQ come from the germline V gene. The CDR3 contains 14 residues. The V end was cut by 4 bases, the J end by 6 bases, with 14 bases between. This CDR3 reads CASSLSGDGNIQYF. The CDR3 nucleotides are TGCGCCAGCAGCCTGAGTGGGGATGGAAACATTCAGTACTTC.

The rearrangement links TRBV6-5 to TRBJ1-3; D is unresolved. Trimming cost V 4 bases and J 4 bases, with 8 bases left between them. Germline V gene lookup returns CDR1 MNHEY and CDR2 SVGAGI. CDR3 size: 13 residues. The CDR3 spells CASSSTAGNTIYF. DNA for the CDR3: TGTGCCAGCAGTTCTACAGCAGGAAACACCATATATTTT.

CDR3 amino acids: CASSQQGWEYTEAFF. The CDR3 DNA sequence: TGTGCCAGCAGTCAACAGGGGTGGGAGTACACTGAAGCTTTCTTT. This chain joins TRBV6-5 and TRBJ1-1, with TRBD1 matching over 7 bases. CDR1 is MNHEY and CDR2 is SVGAGI in the germline V gene. This CDR3 comprises 15 residues. J was trimmed by 3 bases and V by 5 bases; bases with no gene match: 9.

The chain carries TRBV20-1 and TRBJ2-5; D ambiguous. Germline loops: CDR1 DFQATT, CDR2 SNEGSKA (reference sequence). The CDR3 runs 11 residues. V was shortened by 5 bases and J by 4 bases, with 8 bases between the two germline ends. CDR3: CSAEFGETQYF. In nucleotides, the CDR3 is TGCAGTGCTGAGTTCGGAGAGACCCAGTACTTC.

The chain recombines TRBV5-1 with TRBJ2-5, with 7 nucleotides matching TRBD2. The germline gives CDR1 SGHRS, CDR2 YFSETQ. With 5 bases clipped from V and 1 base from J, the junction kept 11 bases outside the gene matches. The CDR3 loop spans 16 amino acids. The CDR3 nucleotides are TGCGCCAGCAGTCCCGGGATAGCGGGCCTCCAAGAGACCCAGTACTTC. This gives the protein CASSPGIAGLQETQYF.

The CDR3 sequence is CASSPSGVTAYEQYF. The CDR3 coding sequence is TGTGCCAGCAGTCCCTCGGGAGTAACGGCCTACGAGCAGTACTTC. The chain uses TRBV6-5 and TRBJ2-7; D may be TRBD2 (6 bases). In germline, CDR1 is MNHEY, CDR2 SVGAGI. V gave up 5 bases and J gave up 2 bases, with 16 bases separating them. The CDR3 covers 15 residues.

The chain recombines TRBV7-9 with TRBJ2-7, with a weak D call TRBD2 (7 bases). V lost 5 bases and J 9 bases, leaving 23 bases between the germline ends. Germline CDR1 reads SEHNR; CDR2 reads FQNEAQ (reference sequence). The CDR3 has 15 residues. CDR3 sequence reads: CASSRARGGPDWQYF. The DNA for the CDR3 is TGTGCCAGCAGCCGGGCAAGGGGGGGGCCTGATTGGCAGTACTTC.

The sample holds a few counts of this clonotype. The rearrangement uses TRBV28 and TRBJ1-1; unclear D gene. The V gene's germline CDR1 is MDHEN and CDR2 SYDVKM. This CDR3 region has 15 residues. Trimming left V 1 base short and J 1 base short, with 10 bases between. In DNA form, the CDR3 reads TGTGCCAGCAGTTTATCAGCACATTCGAACACTGAAGCTTTCTTT. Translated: CASSLSAHSNTEAFF.

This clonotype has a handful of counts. This chain's CDR3 is CASSLGPAIEQYF. CDR3 DNA sequence: TGTGCCAGCAGCTTGGGACCAGCGATAGAGCAGTACTTC. This sequence joins TRBV7-9 and TRBJ2-5; D is perhaps TRBD1 or TRBD2 (5 bases each). Germline V gives CDR1 SEHNR, CDR2 FQNEAQ (reference sequence). The CDR3 is 13 residues long. Between the trimmed V and J ends, which lost 3 bases and 11 bases, there was a span of 16 bases.

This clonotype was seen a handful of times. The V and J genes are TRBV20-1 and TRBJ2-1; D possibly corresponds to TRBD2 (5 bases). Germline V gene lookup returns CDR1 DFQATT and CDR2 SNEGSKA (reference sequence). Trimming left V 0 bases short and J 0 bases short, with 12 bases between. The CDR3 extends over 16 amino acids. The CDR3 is CSARDLLASSYNEQFF. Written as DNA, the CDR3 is TGCAGTGCTAGAGATCTGTTAGCGAGCTCCTACAATGAGCAGTTCTTC.

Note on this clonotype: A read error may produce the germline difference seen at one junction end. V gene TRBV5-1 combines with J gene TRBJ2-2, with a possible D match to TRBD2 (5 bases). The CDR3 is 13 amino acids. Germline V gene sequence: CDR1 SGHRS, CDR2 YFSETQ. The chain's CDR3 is CSSSLDGAGELFF. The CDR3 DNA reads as TGCTCCAGCAGCTTGGACGGGGCCGGGGAGCTGTTTTTT.

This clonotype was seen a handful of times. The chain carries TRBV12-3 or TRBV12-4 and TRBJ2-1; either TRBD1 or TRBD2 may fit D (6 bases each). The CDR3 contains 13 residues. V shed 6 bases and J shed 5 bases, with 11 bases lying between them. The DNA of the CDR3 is TGTGCCAGCAGGGCCGGGGGCAACAATGAGCAGTTCTTC. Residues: CASRAGGNNEQFF.

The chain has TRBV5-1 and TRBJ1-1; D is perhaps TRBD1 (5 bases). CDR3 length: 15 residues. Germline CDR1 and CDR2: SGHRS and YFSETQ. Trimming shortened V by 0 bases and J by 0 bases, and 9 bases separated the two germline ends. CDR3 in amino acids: CASSLERGVNTEAFF. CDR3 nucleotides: TGCGCCAGCAGCTTGGAGAGGGGCGTGAACACTGAAGCTTTCTTT.

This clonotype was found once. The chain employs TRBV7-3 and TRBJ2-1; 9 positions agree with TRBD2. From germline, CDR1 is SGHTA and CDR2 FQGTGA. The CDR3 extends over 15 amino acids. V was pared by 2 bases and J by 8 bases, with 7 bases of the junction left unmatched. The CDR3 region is CASSLAGGPDYEQFF. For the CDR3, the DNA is TGTGCCAGCAGCTTAGCGGGAGGGCCGGATTATGAGCAGTTCTTC.